These 10 T cell receptor beta chains were all obtained from the same sample, sequenced in a study of T cells in Graves' hyperthyroidism and ophthalmopathy. What was amplified from RNA transcripts were TCR beta CDR3 regions. RT-PCR in the first round (using the HTBI primer set) targeted the TCR CDR3. MiXCR was run by TCRdb on the multiplex PCR reads, yielding one entry per CDR3 protein. The sample has some 700,000 distinct CDR3 sequences, roughly 17% seen once. Sequenced: blood. The source of these receptors is a man aged 50 to 60 with Graves' hyperthyroidism.

This clonotype was recorded at least ten times. V usage is TRBV6-2 or TRBV6-3 and J usage is TRBJ1-1; no reliable D call. Germline lookup yields CDR1 MNHEY and CDR2 SVGEGT. Trimming stripped 6 bases from V and 0 bases from J, with 8 bases between. The CDR3 covers 13 residues. In nucleotides, the CDR3 is TGTGCCAGCAGCATAAAGTTGAACACTGAAGCTTTCTTT. Its translation is CASSIKLNTEAFF.

In its sample, this clonotype was seen a few times. The rearrangement links TRBV7-2 to TRBJ2-1, with a tentative D call TRBD2 (6 bases). The CDR3 has 16 amino acids. Trimming removed 1 base at V and 2 bases at J, with 12 bases between. Germline V gives CDR1 SGHTA, CDR2 FQGNSA. Here the CDR3 DNA reads TGTGCCAGCAGCTTAGATGGGACTCCGACCTACAATGAGCAGTTCTTC. Protein product: CASSLDGTPTYNEQFF.

This clonotype was seen a few times. This chain links TRBV19 with TRBJ1-1; D gene unclear. The germline V gene has CDR1 LNHDA and CDR2 SQIVND (reference sequence). CDR3 length equals 13 residues. Trimming left V 2 bases short and J 1 base short, with 5 bases between. The CDR3 DNA reads as TGTGCCAGTAGTATAAAGGGGAACACTGAAGCTTTCTTT. It specifies CASSIKGNTEAFF.

With respect to this clonotype: At one boundary the junction diverges from the germline segment, which might be a read error. V is TRBV27 and J is TRBJ2-1; 7 bases line up with TRBD2. The CDR3 is 19 residues long. Germline values: CDR1 MNHEY, CDR2 SMNVEV (reference sequence). CDR3 protein: CASSSPGTIGKATYNEQSF. The CDR3 nucleotides are TGTGCCAGCAGTTCCCCCGGGACTATCGGTAAAGCAACCTACAATGAGCAGTCCTTC.

This clonotype showed up just a few times. The chain is built from TRBV29-1 and TRBJ2-7, with 10 bases matching TRBD2. CDR1 is SQVTM, CDR2 ANQGSEA, per germline. With V trimmed by 7 bases and J by 0 bases, 12 bases remained unmatched. The CDR3 extends over 16 amino acids. CDR3 region: CSARTSGPMGSYEQYF. CDR3 DNA sequence: TGCAGCGCCCGGACTAGCGGACCCATGGGCTCCTACGAGCAGTACTTC.

This clonotype was detected a few times. The CDR3 sequence is CASSRTSGSPNEQFF. The CDR3 nucleotides are TGTGCCAGCTCGCGGACTAGCGGGAGTCCCAATGAGCAGTTCTTC. The chain combines TRBV18 with TRBJ2-1; 13 bases agree with TRBD2. This CDR3 has 15 residues. Unmatched junction bases numbered 5, after V lost 6 bases and J lost 6 bases. Per germline, CDR1 KGHSH and CDR2 LQKENI.

At least ten counts were recorded for this clonotype. The genes are TRBV12-3 or TRBV12-4 and TRBJ2-7; 8 bases match TRBD1. Trimming took 7 bases from V and 2 from J; bases not matched to a gene: 4. The CDR3 is 13 residues long. DNA of the CDR3: TGTGCCAGCACCCCGGGACAGGCCTACGAGCAGTACTTC. Translation: CASTPGQAYEQYF.

This chain joins TRBV7-3 and TRBJ2-6, with a weak D call TRBD1 (6 bases). Germline V gene sequence: CDR1 SGHTA, CDR2 FQGTGA. The CDR3 consists of 16 residues. V lost 6 bases, J lost 3 bases, and 15 bases lay in between. The CDR3 DNA reads as TGTGCCAGCAGTCCCAACAGGGTGCTTGGGGCCAACGTCCTGACTTTC. This encodes CASSPNRVLGANVLTF.

This clonotype was seen more than once but under ten times. This chain links TRBV6-5 with TRBJ1-6, with unresolved D. Trimming took off 5 bases at V and 0 bases at J, with 8 bases between the two ends. CDR1 is MNHEY, CDR2 SVGAGI, per germline. The CDR3 loop spans 15 amino acids. In DNA, the CDR3 is TGTGCCAGCAGTGTCTCGAGCTCCTATAATTCACCCCTCCACTTT. Its protein is CASSVSSSYNSPLHF.

The chain links TRBV18 to TRBJ2-2, with no clear D. Germline V gene lookup returns CDR1 KGHSH and CDR2 LQKENI. The V end lost 3 bases, the J end lost 4 bases, and 12 bases lay between the germline ends. There are 15 residues in the CDR3. CDR3 amino acids: CASSPNQQPTGELFF. CDR3 nucleotides: TGTGCCAGCTCACCGAATCAGCAGCCCACCGGGGAGCTGTTTTTT.